The clone carrying this T cell receptor (beta chain) was recorded many times. Its antigen is not known. These data come from a study of T cells in Graves' hyperthyroidism and ophthalmopathy. RNA transcripts gave rise to amplified TCR beta CDR3 regions. During a first-round RT-PCR of the TCR CDR3, the HTBI primer set was used. TCRdb re-called the multiplex PCR reads with MiXCR, one entry per CDR3 protein. The sample shows around 690,000 distinct CDR3 sequences, roughly a sixth of them seen only once. General observations from the study: Appearing also in blood were most of the thyroid clonotypes expanded above 0.001.

Graves' hyperthyroidism was deemed stable given no ophthalmopathy progression within 18 months. The hyperthyroidism was newly diagnosed and had lasted under 2 months; the patients were aged 18 to 65. This sample holds PBMCs from 8.5 to 10 ml fresh peripheral blood. The V end lost 1 base, the J end lost 1 base, and 7 bases lay between the germline ends. The CDR3 extends over 14 amino acids. Germline CDR1 reads LGHDT; CDR2 reads YNNKEL (reference sequence). The receptor was derived from a man aged 45-65 years with Graves' hyperthyroidism. The chain links TRBV3-1 to TRBJ2-5; D uncertain. The sample was blood. CDR3 loop: CASSQGHIQETQYF. In nucleotides, the CDR3 is TGTGCCAGCAGCCAAGGGCACATCCAAGAGACCCAGTACTTC.